The next 8 T cell receptor beta chains were all read from a single sample in a study of control samples from healthy donors and cancer patients. Assay used: immunoSEQ multiplex PCR; TCRdb lists only in-frame clones, some missing. The sample contains more than 65,000 clones, about 87% of which appear only once. The sequencing sample was made of PBMCs. These receptors originate from a woman aged 55 to 70 with head and neck cancer.

This clone was picked up one time. The chain combines TRBV9 with TRBJ2-1; either TRBD1 or TRBD2 may supply D (5 bases each). CDR1 and CDR2 (germline): SGDLS, YYNGEE. The ends were cut back, 0 bases at V and 7 bases at J, with 11 bases in the middle. The CDR3 covers 14 residues. The CDR3 protein is CASSVGSWGNEQFF. Here the CDR3 DNA reads TGTGCCAGCAGCGTAGGCAGTTGGGGGAATGAGCAGTTCTTC.

The chain joins TRBV4-2 to TRBJ2-2; 11 nucleotides align to TRBD2. Looked up from germline, CDR1 is LGHNA and CDR2 is YNFKEQ. With V trimmed by 1 base and J by 5 bases, 9 bases remained unmatched. The CDR3 runs 18 residues. This chain's CDR3 is CASSQGRPGTSGTGELFF. CDR3 DNA: TGTGCCAGCAGCCAAGGGAGACCCGGGACTAGCGGTACCGGGGAGCTGTTTTTT.

This chain connects TRBV6-5 to TRBJ2-1; D remains ambiguous. V lost 7 bases and J lost 9, with 13 bases in between. CDR3 size: 12 residues. CDR1 is MNHEY and CDR2 is SVGAGI in the germline V gene. CDR3 bases: TGTGCCAGCACTCGGCCCGTGGGTGAGCAGTTCTTC. Translated: CASTRPVGEQFF.

This chain uses TRBV5-1 with TRBJ2-2, with D tentatively TRBD2 (7 bases). The CDR3 spans 16 residues. Germline CDR1 and CDR2: SGHRS and YFSETQ. V dropped 0 bases and J dropped 6 bases, with 15 bases sitting between them. The CDR3 here is CASSLAGQGRAGELFF. The DNA for the CDR3 is TGCGCCAGCAGCTTGGCCGGGCAGGGGAGGGCCGGGGAGCTGTTTTTT.

The count of this clone is one. The chain carries TRBV24-1 and TRBJ1-2, with D uncertain. CDR1 KGHDR and CDR2 SFDVKD come from the germline V gene. This CDR3 spans 14 amino acids. Trimming shortened V by 4 bases and J by 5 bases, and 13 bases separated the two germline ends. The CDR3 region is CATSDPSMPYGYTF. The CDR3 coding sequence is TGTGCCACCAGTGACCCCTCCATGCCGTATGGCTACACCTTC.

This clone is a singleton in its sample. The chain recombines TRBV11-2 with TRBJ1-4, with TRBD1 as a possible D gene (5 bases). V lost 5 bases and J 6 bases, leaving 19 bases between the germline ends. Germline V lookup: CDR1 SGHAT, CDR2 FQNNGV. The CDR3 length is 16 residues. The CDR3 DNA is TGTGCCAGCAGCCTCACGAGGGGACGGGTTCATGAAAAACTGTTTTTT. Translated, it gives CASSLTRGRVHEKLFF.

In its sample, this clone was seen once. The chain links TRBV6-5 to TRBJ2-3, with D maybe TRBD2 (6 bases). Trimming cost V 2 bases and J 2 bases, with 11 bases left between them. This CDR3 spans 15 amino acids. CDR1 and CDR2 from the germline V gene are MNHEY and SVGAGI. DNA for the CDR3: TGTGCCAGCAGTTACGGTCGCGGGATCACAGATACGCAGTATTTT. Protein sequence: CASSYGRGITDTQYF.

The rearrangement uses TRBV5-4 and TRBJ2-3, with 10 bases identical to TRBD2. This CDR3 has 16 residues. From germline, CDR1 is SGHNT and CDR2 YYREEE (reference sequence). V was clipped by 4 bases and J by 5 bases; unmatched bases: 10. The CDR3 sequence: CASSEKAGGAKDTQYF. The CDR3, as DNA: TGTGCCAGCAGCGAGAAAGCGGGAGGGGCAAAAGATACGCAGTATTTT.